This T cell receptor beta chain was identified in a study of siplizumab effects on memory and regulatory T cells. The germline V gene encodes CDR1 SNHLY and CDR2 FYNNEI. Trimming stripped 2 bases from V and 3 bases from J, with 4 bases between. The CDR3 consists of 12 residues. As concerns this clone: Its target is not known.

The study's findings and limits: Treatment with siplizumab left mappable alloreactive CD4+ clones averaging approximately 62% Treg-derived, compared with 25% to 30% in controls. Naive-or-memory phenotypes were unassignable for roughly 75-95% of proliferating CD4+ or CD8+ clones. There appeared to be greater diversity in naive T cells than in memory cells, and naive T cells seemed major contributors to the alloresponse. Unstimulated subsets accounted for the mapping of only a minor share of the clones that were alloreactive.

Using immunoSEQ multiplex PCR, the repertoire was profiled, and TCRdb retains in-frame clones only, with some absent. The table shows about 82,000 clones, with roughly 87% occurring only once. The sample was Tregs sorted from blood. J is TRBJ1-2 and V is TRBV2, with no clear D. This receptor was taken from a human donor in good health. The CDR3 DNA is TGTGCCAGCAGTGAAAGAGACTATGGCTACACCTTC. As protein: CASSERDYGYTF.